A single sample is the source of the 9 T cell receptor beta chains below, sequenced in a study of T cell changes during pregnancy in multiple sclerosis (dated by TCRdb to the late 2010s). The receptor library was made with the immunoSEQ multiplex PCR assay. TCRdb mirrors the immuneACCESS table, restricted to in-frame sequences. Some clones are absent from its copies; in checked studies, under half trace to an unresolved V gene, and the reason for the others is unknown. The table for this sample lists about 41,000 clones; around 92% of them were counted only once. The leading ten clones occupy about 7.6% of the sample. The sequencing here drew on CD8+ T cells from peripheral blood mononuclear cells, taken in the third trimester of pregnancy. These receptors were taken from a female donor with multiple sclerosis, enrolled in a pregnancy study.

The V call is TRBV29-1, the J call TRBJ2-7, with 8 positions matching TRBD1. The CDR3 runs 14 residues. Germline V gene data show CDR1 as SQVTM and CDR2 as ANQGSEA. J was trimmed by 3 bases and V by 0 bases; bases with no gene match: 4. As DNA, the CDR3 is TGCAGCGTTGAAGATCTTGACAGGGGCTACGAGCAGTACTTC. This sequence encodes CSVEDLDRGYEQYF.

The chain employs TRBV7-9 and TRBJ2-1; D gene uncertain. With 5 bases removed from V and 2 bases from J, the gap between germline ends came to 4 bases. CDR1 and CDR2 from the germline V gene are SEHNR and FQNEAQ (reference sequence). The CDR3 runs to 12 residues. The CDR3 nucleotides are TGTGCCAGCAGCCCAACCTACAATGAGCAGTTCTTC. Translation gives CASSPTYNEQFF. Full variable domain (outside the CDR3, taken from reference TRBV7-9 and TRBJ2-1): DTGVSQNPRHKITKRGQNVTFRCDPISEHNRLYWYRQTLGQGPEFLTYFQNEAQLEKSRLLSDRFSAERPKGSFSTLEIQRTEQGDSAMYLCASSPTYNEQFFGPGTRLTVL.

The chain carries TRBV28 and TRBJ2-7; tentatively, D is TRBD2 (6 bases). CDR1 and CDR2 from the germline V gene are MDHEN and SYDVKM. The CDR3 sequence is 15 residues long. Trimming cost V 11 bases and J 0 bases, with 20 bases left between them. CDR3 DNA: TGTGCCTCTGAATTCCGGGACGGGAGCTCCTACGAGCAGTACTTC. It codes for CASEFRDGSSYEQYF.

This clone was counted a few times. The genes are TRBV6-4 and TRBJ2-3, with 8 positions matching TRBD1. Germline V gene sequence: CDR1 MRHNA, CDR2 SNTAGT. The CDR3 is 16 residues long. V was pared by 0 bases and J by 8 bases, with 10 bases of the junction left unmatched. The CDR3 region is CASSDSNGQGSGTQYF. In DNA form, the CDR3 reads TGTGCCAGCAGTGACTCGAACGGACAGGGATCGGGTACGCAGTATTTT.

The chain employs TRBV28 and TRBJ1-5, with D unclear. Germline V gives CDR1 MDHEN, CDR2 SYDVKM. The CDR3 extends over 14 amino acids. V shed 6 bases and J shed 3 bases, with 12 bases lying between them. The CDR3 reads CASRPRGINQPQHF. The CDR3 DNA reads as TGTGCCAGCAGGCCTCGAGGTATCAATCAGCCCCAGCATTTT. The full variable domain, rest sourced from reference TRBV28 and TRBJ1-5, is DVKVTQSSRYLVKRTGEKVFLECVQDMDHENMFWYRQDPGLGLRLIYFSYDVKMKEKGDIPEGYSVSREKKERFSLILESASTNQTSMYLCASRPRGINQPQHFGDGTRLSIL.

J is TRBJ2-3 and V is TRBV7-9; D not resolved. This CDR3 has 12 amino acids. CDR1 SEHNR and CDR2 FQNEAQ come from the germline V gene (reference sequence). V gave up 5 bases and J gave up 4 bases, with 7 bases separating them. CDR3 DNA: TGTGCCAGCAGCCCACAATCAGATACGCAGTATTTT. This codes for CASSPQSDTQYF.

This chain links TRBV4-1 with TRBJ1-1; D is uncertain. Germline CDR1 reads MGHRA; CDR2 reads YSYEKL. The CDR3 spans 14 residues. V was shortened by 0 bases and J by 1 base, with 6 bases between the two germline ends. CDR3 protein: CASSQDAGNTEAFF. In nucleotides, the CDR3 is TGCGCCAGCAGCCAAGATGCCGGGAACACTGAAGCTTTCTTT.

V gene TRBV28 combines with J gene TRBJ2-1; 10 bases are a match to TRBD2. The V and J ends lost 1 base and 4 bases, in that order; junction bases with no gene match: 4. This CDR3 is built from 16 residues. Germline loops: CDR1 MDHEN, CDR2 SYDVKM. CDR3 residues: CASSLSGLAEYNEQFF. The CDR3, as DNA: TGTGCCAGCAGTTTATCTGGACTAGCGGAGTACAATGAGCAGTTCTTC.

This chain connects TRBV19 to TRBJ1-5, with D possibly matching TRBD1 (5 bases). CDR3 length: 16 amino acids. Germline V gene lookup returns CDR1 LNHDA and CDR2 SQIVND (reference sequence). The ends were cut back, 3 bases at V and 0 bases at J, with 12 bases in the middle. The CDR3: CASSISQGHSNQPQHF. The CDR3 DNA reads TGTGCCAGTAGTATTAGCCAAGGACATAGCAATCAGCCCCAGCATTTT.